These 14 T cell receptor beta chains originate from one sample sequenced in a study of blood T cell repertoires in COVID-19. Libraries were prepared by immunoSEQ multiplex PCR; TCRdb keeps only in-frame clonotypes and omits some of them. The sample carries around 190,000 clones, over 70% recorded once. The sequenced material came from peripheral blood. These receptors all stem from a man between 60 and 75 years old with acute or convalescent COVID-19.

J is TRBJ1-5 and V is TRBV2; D is possibly TRBD1 (6 bases). This CDR3 contains 14 residues. CDR1 and CDR2 (germline): SNHLY, FYNNEI. With 8 bases removed from V and 5 bases from J, the gap between germline ends came to 16 bases. The CDR3 reads CASGRRGGDQPQHF. CDR3 nucleotide sequence: TGTGCCAGCGGGCGAAGGGGGGGGGATCAGCCCCAGCATTTT.

The V gene is TRBV5-4, the J gene TRBJ2-1; 7 bases fit TRBD1. The CDR3 sequence is 15 residues long. V was pared by 2 bases and J by 1 base, with 3 bases of the junction left unmatched. The germline CDR1 and CDR2 sequences are SGHNT and YYREEE (reference sequence). DNA of the CDR3: TGTGCCAGCAGCTTTGGACAGGTTTCCTACAATGAGCAGTTCTTC. Residues: CASSFGQVSYNEQFF. Together with reference TRBV5-4 and TRBJ2-1, the CDR3 gives the full variable domain: ETGVTQSPTHLIKTRGQQVTLRCSSQSGHNTVSWYQQALGQGPQFIFQYYREEENGRGNFPPRFSGLQFPNYSSELNVNALELDDSALYLCASSFGQVSYNEQFFGPGTRLTVL.

The chain couples TRBV6-2 or TRBV6-3 to TRBJ2-1, with D unresolved. The CDR3 is made up of 15 amino acids. The germline V and J ends were trimmed by 5 bases and 2 bases, with 13 bases remaining between them. The germline V gene has CDR1 MNHEY and CDR2 SVGEGT. In nucleotides, the CDR3 is TGTGCCAGCAGTCCCGACTCGGCCCCCTACAATGAGCAGTTCTTC. Its translation: CASSPDSAPYNEQFF.

CDR3 in DNA: TGTGCCAGTAGTCTAGCGGGAGTTTCTGCGGATACGCAGTATTTT. This sequence encodes CASSLAGVSADTQYF. The rearrangement joins TRBV19 to TRBJ2-3, with 10 bases lining up with TRBD2. With V trimmed by 5 bases and J by 6 bases, 8 bases remained unmatched. Germline CDR1 LNHDA, CDR2 SQIVND (reference sequence). The CDR3 loop spans 15 amino acids.

V and J are TRBV29-1 and TRBJ1-1; D is unresolved. CDR1 SQVTM and CDR2 ANQGSEA come from the germline V gene. CDR3 length equals 13 residues. V lost 3 bases to trimming and J lost 3 bases, with 11 bases between them. DNA of the CDR3: TGCAGCGTTGAGAAGAGTCGAGACACTGAAGCTTTCTTT. Protein: CSVEKSRDTEAFF.

The rearrangement uses TRBV19 and TRBJ2-4; D gene ambiguous. The CDR3 spans 14 residues. Germline CDR1 reads LNHDA; CDR2 reads SQIVND (reference sequence). With 5 bases removed from V and 0 bases from J, the gap between germline ends came to 8 bases. The CDR3 protein is CASSLTEAKNIQYF. In nucleotides, the CDR3 is TGTGCCAGTAGTCTCACTGAAGCCAAAAACATTCAGTACTTC.

This clone was observed a handful of times. The chain couples TRBV4-2 to TRBJ2-7; 9 positions match TRBD2. Trimming removed 0 bases from V and 4 bases from J; junction bases left unmatched: 7. The CDR3 is 16 residues long. The germline V gene encodes CDR1 LGHNA and CDR2 YNFKEQ. The CDR3 protein is CASSQEPSGGPYEQYF. The DNA for the CDR3 is TGTGCCAGCAGCCAAGAACCCAGCGGGGGGCCTTACGAGCAGTACTTC.

The chain carries TRBV23-1 and TRBJ2-6, with D possibly TRBD2 on 5 matching bases. TRBV23-1 is an ORF, with its function uncertain. The V gene lost 4 bases and the J gene lost 0 bases, with 22 bases spanning the gap. This CDR3 comprises 20 residues. The CDR3 is CASSPWVKRLMNSGANVLTF. The CDR3 DNA reads as TGCGCCAGCAGTCCGTGGGTCAAGCGGCTTATGAACTCTGGGGCCAACGTCCTGACTTTC.

The V gene is TRBV19, the J gene TRBJ1-6; 10 bases line up with TRBD1. The V gene's germline CDR1 is LNHDA and CDR2 SQIVND (reference sequence). V lost 8 bases and J lost 10; bases outside the gene matches: 11. This CDR3 is 15 amino acids long. CDR3 bases: TGTGCCAGTGGGACAGGGGTTGCTTACGGGTCACCCCTCCACTTT. This encodes CASGTGVAYGSPLHF. Full variable domain (rest looked up from reference TRBV19 and TRBJ1-6): DGGITQSPKYLFRKEGQNVTLSCEQNLNHDAMYWYRQDPGQGLRLIYYSQIVNDFQKGDIAEGYSVSREKKESFPLTVTSAQKNPTAFYLCASGTGVAYGSPLHFGNGTRLTVT.

The genes are TRBV4-1 and TRBJ1-1, with TRBD1 matching 7 bases. Per the germline V gene, CDR1 is MGHRA and CDR2 is YSYEKL. The length of the CDR3 is 15 residues. With 2 bases clipped from V and 4 bases from J, the junction kept 7 bases outside the gene matches. The CDR3 DNA reads as TGCGCCAGCAGCCAACATTCAGGGGGAGTCACTGAAGCTTTCTTT. Its protein is CASSQHSGGVTEAFF.

The CDR3 loop is CASSQEASTEAFF. CDR3 DNA sequence: TGTGCCAGCAGCCAAGAGGCAAGTACTGAAGCTTTCTTT. The chain has TRBV3-1 (or the pseudogene TRBV3-2) and TRBJ1-1; D ambiguous. Trimming shortened V by 0 bases and J by 5 bases, and 7 bases separated the two germline ends. The V gene's germline CDR1 is LGHDT and CDR2 YNNKEL (reference sequence). The CDR3 runs to 13 residues.

V gene TRBV29-1 combines with J gene TRBJ2-3, with 7 bases that match TRBD1. This CDR3 spans 15 amino acids. Losses at the gene ends were 4 bases for V and 2 bases for J; bases not matched to a gene: 9. Germline V gives CDR1 SQVTM, CDR2 ANQGSEA. DNA for the CDR3: TGCAGCGTTGCCCTCGGGACAGACCACACAGATACGCAGTATTTT. This codes for CSVALGTDHTDTQYF.

Note on this clone: Other DNA sequences from this sample encode an identical CDR3 as well. The V call is TRBV5-1, the J call TRBJ2-7; 15 bases align to TRBD2. The CDR3 contains 15 residues. From germline, CDR1 is SGHRS and CDR2 YFSETQ. V was clipped by 3 bases and J by 6 bases; unmatched bases: 4. The CDR3 loop reads CASSWGTSGGREQYF. CDR3 bases: TGCGCCAGCAGCTGGGGGACTAGCGGGGGGCGCGAGCAGTACTTC.

This clone has only one observation. The chain carries TRBV10-3 and TRBJ2-7, with 8 bases matching TRBD1. Trimming took 7 bases from V and 4 from J; bases not matched to a gene: 9. CDR1 is ENHRY, CDR2 SYGVKD, per germline. The CDR3 runs 14 residues. As DNA, the CDR3 is TGTGCCATCAAGGAGGAGGACAGGGATTACGAGCAGTACTTC. Translation gives CAIKEEDRDYEQYF.